The 26 T cell receptor beta chains below come from one sample, sequenced in a study of glioma-infiltrating T cells. Using RNA template, CDR3s of TCR alpha and beta were amplified with iRepertoire arm-PCR. TCRdb itself ran the multiplex PCR reads through MiXCR, one entry per CDR3 protein. The data contain about 93,000 distinct CDR3 sequences, 40% of them singletons. The sample taken for sequencing was glioma tissue, nonneoplastic brain tissue, or PBMCs (not recorded which). Receptors originate from a human donor with low-grade glioma or glioblastoma, undergoing nonglioma brain surgery, or in good health (not recorded which).

The chain recombines TRBV20-1 with TRBJ1-5; 7 bases are shared with TRBD1. This CDR3 spans 13 amino acids. The V and J ends lost 5 bases and 9 bases, in that order; junction bases with no gene match: 10. Germline CDR1 and CDR2: DFQATT and SNEGSKA (reference sequence). As DNA, the CDR3 is TGCAGTGCTTGGACAGGACAGCCTGCGCCCCAGCATTTT. Its protein is CSAWTGQPAPQHF.

This clonotype has ten or more counts. V usage is TRBV27 and J usage is TRBJ1-5, with 9 bases that match TRBD1. Trimming removed 3 bases from V and 6 bases from J; junction bases left unmatched: 9. The CDR3 loop spans 16 amino acids. Germline V gene lookup returns CDR1 MNHEY and CDR2 SMNVEV (reference sequence). The CDR3 coding sequence is TGTGCCAGCAGTTTCTCCGGGACAGGGAATGTTCAGCCCCAGCATTTT. Encoded protein: CASSFSGTGNVQPQHF.

With respect to this clonotype: Just one base apart from a much larger clone, this may be a read error. The gene calls are TRBV7-2 and TRBJ2-5, with a weak D call TRBD2 (6 bases). The CDR3 contains 14 residues. CDR1 and CDR2 (germline): SGHTA, FQGNSA. In DNA, the CDR3 is TGTGCCGGCAGCTTATGGGGGGACCAAGAGACCCAGTACTTC. Residues: CAGSLWGDQETQYF.

This clonotype was recorded many times. The CDR3 nucleotides read TGCAGCGTTGGACAGGGTGACATTCAGTACTTC. Protein sequence: CSVGQGDIQYF. The chain is built from TRBV29-1 and TRBJ2-4; 7 nucleotides line up with TRBD1. CDR1 SQVTM and CDR2 ANQGSEA come from the germline V gene. The ends lost 4 bases at V and 8 bases at J; junction bases unmatched: 2. This CDR3 spans 11 amino acids.

This clonotype was found many times. A read error may explain this, as a much larger clone is one base away. This CDR3 reads CAASKGSSGLTDTQYF. In nucleotides, the CDR3 is TGTGCCGCCAGCAAAGGGTCTAGCGGGCTCACAGATACGCAGTATTTT. The chain is built from TRBV15 and TRBJ2-3; TRBD2 aligns across 8 bases. Per germline, CDR1 LNHNV and CDR2 YYDKDF (reference sequence). The CDR3 contains 16 residues.

Remarks on this clonotype: A much larger clone is a single base away; this may be a read error. The V and J genes are TRBV5-1 and TRBJ1-4; the match to TRBD1 covers 11 bases. Germline V gene data show CDR1 as SGHRS and CDR2 as YFSETQ. The CDR3 loop spans 15 amino acids. V was clipped by 5 bases and J by 10 bases; unmatched bases: 10. CDR3 protein: CASRRTGGVDGKLFF. CDR3 sequence (DNA): TGCGCCAGCAGAAGGACAGGGGGCGTTGATGGAAAACTGTTTTTT.

This clonotype showed up many times. This sequence joins TRBV24-1 and TRBJ1-5; TRBD1 matches at 11 bases. The V segment lost 2 bases and the J segment 3 bases; nucleotides outside the gene matches: 8. CDR3 length: 18 residues. Per the germline V gene, CDR1 is KGHDR and CDR2 is SFDVKD. As DNA, the CDR3 is TGTGCCACCAGTGATTATTCCGGGGACAGGGGGAACAATCAGCCCCAGCATTTT. This codes for CATSDYSGDRGNNQPQHF.

Ten or more counts support this clonotype. The CDR3 here is CASSFQGRGDTQYF. The CDR3 nucleotides are TGTGCCAGCAGCTTTCAGGGGAGGGGAGATACGCAGTATTTT. The chain is built from TRBV7-8 and TRBJ2-3; D perhaps matches TRBD2 (7 bases). Germline V lookup: CDR1 SGHVS, CDR2 FQNEAQ. With 3 bases removed from V and 5 bases from J, the gap between germline ends came to 12 bases. The CDR3 length is 14 residues.

About this clonotype itself: Since the CDR3 does not end with the conserved phenylalanine or tryptophan, this likely comes from a read error. This sequence joins TRBV2 and TRBJ2-5; unclear D gene. The CDR3 is 13 amino acids. Germline assignment: CDR1 SNHLY and CDR2 FYNNEI. The CDR3 nucleotides read TGTGCCGGCAGTCCGAACGGGCAAGAGACCCAGTACCTC. Translating it yields CAGSPNGQETQYL.

This clonotype showed up many times. This chain links TRBV19 with TRBJ2-7; tentative D call: TRBD1 (6 bases). The CDR3 is 14 residues long. Per germline, CDR1 LNHDA and CDR2 SQIVND (reference sequence). Trimming left V 3 bases short and J 3 bases short, with 12 bases between. The CDR3 loop reads CASSIQGLNYEQYF. The CDR3 DNA reads as TGTGCCAGTAGTATTCAGGGGCTTAACTACGAGCAGTACTTC.

There are a few counts of this clonotype. CDR3 residues: CASGGNLSNQPQHF. The CDR3 bases are TGTGCCAGCGGAGGGAACCTTAGCAATCAGCCCCAGCATTTT. The chain has TRBV9 and TRBJ1-5; D gene unclear. The length of the CDR3 is 14 residues. The V gene lost 7 bases and the J gene lost 0 bases, with 11 bases spanning the gap. CDR1 is SGDLS, CDR2 YYNGEE, per germline.

This clonotype came up many times. V usage is TRBV6-2 or TRBV6-3 and J usage is TRBJ2-3, with D possibly being TRBD1 (6 bases). The CDR3 is 14 amino acids. Trimming removed 7 bases from V and 2 bases from J, with 13 bases in between. Germline V lookup: CDR1 MNHEY, CDR2 SVGEGT. CDR3 in DNA: TGTGCCAGCACCTACGGACAGATCACAGATACGCAGTATTTT. Protein sequence: CASTYGQITDTQYF.

J is TRBJ2-3 and V is TRBV28; 11 bases are a match to TRBD2. The V gene end was trimmed by 8 bases and the J gene end by 3 bases; junction bases not matched to a gene: 10. The CDR3 consists of 16 residues. CDR1 and CDR2 from the germline V gene are MDHEN and SYDVKM. Here the CDR3 reads CASLPLAGVTTDTQYF. The CDR3 region has the DNA TGTGCCAGCCTACCACTAGCGGGGGTGACAACAGATACGCAGTATTTT.

The V gene is TRBV6-1, the J gene TRBJ2-7; 11 bases line up with TRBD2. Germline CDR1 MNHNS, CDR2 SASEGT. Unmatched junction bases numbered 4, after V lost 9 bases and J lost 3 bases. The CDR3 is 13 residues long. CDR3 in DNA: TGTGCCAGTCAGGGACTAGCGGTCTACGAGCAGTACTTC. It codes for CASQGLAVYEQYF.

This clonotype was detected many times. V usage is TRBV4-2 and J usage is TRBJ1-5; D not resolved. The CDR3 has 15 amino acids. Germline CDR1 and CDR2: LGHNA and YNFKEQ. The V and J ends lost 0 bases and 7 bases respectively, with 13 bases between them. Here the CDR3 DNA reads TGTGCCAGCAGCCAAGATCTAGCGGGGTACCAGCCCCAGCATTTT. Encoded protein: CASSQDLAGYQPQHF.

Note on this clonotype: A junction end diverges from the germline sequence, so it may reflect a read error. The V call is TRBV5-4, the J call TRBJ2-1, with D possibly TRBD2 on 7 matching bases. The CDR3 consists of 14 residues. Germline V gives CDR1 SGHNT, CDR2 YYREEE (reference sequence). CDR3 in amino acids: CASSLRGGYKEQFF. The CDR3 nucleotides are TGCGCCAGCAGCCTAAGGGGGGGCTACAAAGAGCAGTTCTTC.

This clonotype has a count of ten or more. The chain links TRBV4-1 to TRBJ1-2; D is perhaps TRBD1 (6 bases). Trimming left V 4 bases short and J 5 bases short, with 14 bases between. The germline gives CDR1 MGHRA, CDR2 YSYEKL. The CDR3 covers 14 residues. CDR3 sequence: CASSRTVGEYGYTF. In DNA, the CDR3 is TGCGCCAGCAGCCGGACAGTCGGTGAATATGGCTACACCTTC.

This clonotype has a count of ten or more. The chain recombines TRBV7-7 with TRBJ2-7; D not resolved. The CDR3 contains 13 residues. Per germline, CDR1 SSHAT and CDR2 FNYEAQ (reference sequence). The V gene lost 1 base and the J gene lost 3 bases, with 7 bases spanning the gap. The CDR3 is CASSLGAGYEQYF. CDR3 in DNA: TGTGCCAGCAGCTTAGGGGCCGGCTACGAGCAGTACTTC.

A note on this clonotype: Compared with germline, one end of the junction differs, possibly owing to a read error. The chain recombines TRBV7-2 with TRBJ1-1; TRBD1 aligns across 8 bases. Germline loops: CDR1 SGHTA, CDR2 FQGNSA. The CDR3 is 14 residues long. As DNA, the CDR3 is TGTGCCAGCAGCCCTGACAGGGGTCGCACTGAAGTTTTCTTT. This gives the protein CASSPDRGRTEVFF.

This clonotype was picked up one time. The chain uses TRBV28 and TRBJ2-1, with D possibly matching TRBD2 (6 bases). Germline assignment: CDR1 MDHEN and CDR2 SYDVKM. CDR3 length equals 13 residues. The germline V and J ends were trimmed by 5 bases and 5 bases, with 10 bases remaining between them. CDR3 nucleotides: TGTGCCAGCAGTGGGGGAGGACACAATGAGCAGTTCTTC. This gives the protein CASSGGGHNEQFF.

This clonotype was recorded many times. The rearrangement uses TRBV6-2 or TRBV6-3 and TRBJ2-5; maybe TRBD2 (5 bases). This CDR3 has 17 amino acids. Germline CDR1 and CDR2: MNHEY and SVGEGT. V was cut by 4 bases and J by 2 bases, with 20 bases left in between. The CDR3 DNA sequence: TGTGCCAGCAGTTGCCTACTAGTCCCCCCGCGACAAGAGACCCAGTACTTC. This sequence encodes CASSCLLVPPRQETQYF.

This clonotype has ten or more counts. The chain employs TRBV2 and TRBJ2-3; 8 positions match TRBD2. The germline V gene encodes CDR1 SNHLY and CDR2 FYNNEI. The trim removed 6 bases at V and 5 bases at J, leaving 10 bases unmatched. The CDR3 runs to 15 residues. DNA of the CDR3: TGTGCCAGCAGAGATAGCGGGGTTGCGGGAGATACGCAGTATTTT. Translation gives CASRDSGVAGDTQYF. Supplemented by reference TRBV2 and TRBJ2-3, the full variable domain reads EPEVTQTPSHQVTQMGQEVILRCVPISNHLYFYWYRQILGQKVEFLVSFYNNEISEKSEIFDDQFSVERPDGSNFTLKIRSTKLEDSAMYFCASRDSGVAGDTQYFGPGTRLTVL.

Comment on this clonotype: Its ends do not fully match the called genes, so a read error is possible. CDR3 coding DNA: TGTTCCCTCCCCTCTCTCGCGGGGGGTCGCCCAGCTACGCAGTCTTTT. Residues: CSLPSLAGGRPATQSF. The chain carries TRBV7-8 and TRBJ2-3; 8 bases line up with TRBD2. Germline V gives CDR1 SGHVS, CDR2 FQNEAQ. The CDR3 contains 16 residues.

A remark on this clonotype: One end of the junction fails to match germline, which may point to a read error. The CDR3 sequence: CGSSYSWGFGNQPQHF. As DNA, the CDR3 is TGTGGCAGCAGCTACTCTTGGGGCTTCGGCAATCAGCCCCAGCATTTT. The chain couples TRBV6-2 or TRBV6-3 to TRBJ1-5; D might be TRBD1 (5 bases). CDR3 length: 16 residues. Germline CDR1 and CDR2: MNHEY and SVGEGT.

There are many counts of this clonotype. The chain has TRBV20-1 and TRBJ1-5; 7 bases are a match to TRBD1. V trimming: 4 bases; J trimming: 4 bases; junction bases outside the gene matches: 10. The CDR3 spans 15 residues. Germline-derived CDR1 and CDR2 are DFQATT and SNEGSKA (reference sequence). The CDR3 sequence is CSATRQRGQNQPQHF. The DNA of the CDR3 is TGCAGTGCTACCCGTCAGAGGGGGCAAAATCAGCCCCAGCATTTT.

A note on this clonotype: This likely comes from a read error, as the CDR3 has no conserved phenylalanine or tryptophan at its end. The rearrangement joins TRBV7-2 to TRBJ2-5, with a tentative D call TRBD2 (5 bases). The germline V and J ends were trimmed by 6 bases and 4 bases, with 18 bases remaining between them. This CDR3 spans 15 amino acids. Germline assignment: CDR1 SGHTA and CDR2 FQGNSA. This CDR3 reads CASRSLGGSVETQYL. The CDR3 nucleotides are TGTGCCAGCAGATCGTTAGGAGGCTCAGTAGAGACCCAGTACCTC.